A single sample is the source of the 30 T cell receptor beta chains below, sequenced in a study of T cell responses to AZD1222 COVID-19 vaccine. Repertoires were generated with immunoSEQ multiplex PCR, while TCRdb's copy carries only in-frame clones and drops some. The table shows 100,000 to 150,000 clones, with more than 80% occurring only once. This specimen consisted of peripheral blood, obtained on day 0 of AZD1222 vaccination. The receptors were sampled from an adult in good health.

The rearrangement links TRBV7-3 to TRBJ2-7; 10 nucleotides align to TRBD1. The CDR3 extends over 16 amino acids. With 5 bases clipped from V and 3 bases from J, the junction kept 10 bases outside the gene matches. CDR1 is SGHTA, CDR2 FQGTGA, per germline. The CDR3 sequence is CASSPRQGAQYYEQYF. The CDR3 DNA sequence: TGTGCCAGCAGCCCCAGACAGGGGGCGCAATACTACGAGCAGTACTTC.

The V call is TRBV12-3 or TRBV12-4, the J call TRBJ1-2, with 10 nucleotides matching TRBD1. With 5 bases clipped from V and 8 bases from J, the junction kept 5 bases outside the gene matches. The CDR3 is made up of 13 amino acids. The CDR3, as DNA: TGTGCCAGCAGTGCGGGACAGGGGAGAGGCTACACCTTC. It is translated as CASSAGQGRGYTF.

There are a few counts of this clone. The chain recombines TRBV19 with TRBJ2-7; D not resolved. This CDR3 spans 13 amino acids. The germline gives CDR1 LNHDA, CDR2 SQIVND (reference sequence). V was pared by 3 bases and J by 3 bases, with 9 bases between. CDR3 DNA sequence: TGTGCCAGTAGTATCGCCCGGAGCTACGAGCAGTACTTC. It specifies CASSIARSYEQYF.

The J gene is TRBJ2-1, the V gene TRBV9, with TRBD2 as a possible D gene (6 bases). Trimming removed 2 bases from V and 0 bases from J, with 12 bases in between. Germline V gives CDR1 SGDLS, CDR2 YYNGEE. There are 16 residues in the CDR3. The CDR3 here is CASSVVGGTSYNEQFF. As DNA, the CDR3 is TGTGCCAGCAGCGTCGTTGGGGGGACCTCCTACAATGAGCAGTTCTTC.

This clone was counted a few times. The V and J genes are TRBV7-2 and TRBJ1-5, with TRBD1 as a possible D gene (5 bases). V was clipped by 0 bases and J by 0 bases, with 9 bases between them. The CDR3 is 16 residues long. The germline gives CDR1 SGHTA, CDR2 FQGNSA. The CDR3 DNA sequence: TGTGCCAGCAGCTTAGCGGGGGGATATAGCAATCAGCCCCAGCATTTT. Translation gives CASSLAGGYSNQPQHF.

The rearrangement uses TRBV4-3 and TRBJ1-5, with 8 bases that match TRBD1. V lost 2 bases, J lost 6 bases, and 6 bases stayed unmatched. Germline V CDR1 and CDR2: LGHNA, YSLEER. This CDR3 is built from 15 residues. The CDR3 DNA sequence: TGCGCCAGCAGCCAATTCAGGACAGGGTCTCAGCCCCAGCATTTT. Protein: CASSQFRTGSQPQHF.

This rearrangement joins TRBV2 to TRBJ1-3, with 9 bases identical to TRBD1. The CDR3 runs to 18 residues. CDR1 and CDR2 from the germline V gene are SNHLY and FYNNEI. Losses at the gene ends were 7 bases for V and 1 base for J; bases not matched to a gene: 14. The CDR3 is CASIWDRAVLESGNTIYF. CDR3 sequence (DNA): TGTGCCAGCATCTGGGACAGGGCGGTATTGGAATCTGGAAACACCATATATTTT.

The chain employs TRBV5-6 and TRBJ2-5; the D is unclear. The germline gives CDR1 SGHDT, CDR2 YYEEEE. CDR3 length equals 11 residues. V lost 2 bases, J lost 5 bases, and 4 bases lay in between. CDR3 loop: CASSFSETQYF. The CDR3 DNA is TGTGCCAGCAGCTTTTCGGAGACCCAGTACTTC. Full variable domain (missing parts from reference TRBV5-6 and TRBJ2-5): DAGVTQSPTHLIKTRGQQVTLRCSPKSGHDTVSWYQQALGQGPQFIFQYYEEEERQRGNFPDRFSGHQFPNYSSELNVNALLLGDSALYLCASSFSETQYFGPGTRLLVL.

V and J are TRBV18 and TRBJ2-3, with TRBD2 matching 9 bases. Losses at the gene ends were 0 bases for V and 6 bases for J; bases not matched to a gene: 4. This CDR3 is built from 15 residues. Germline CDR1 is KGHSH and CDR2 is LQKENI. This CDR3 reads CASSPPQRGDDTQYF. CDR3 in DNA: TGTGCCAGCTCACCACCCCAGCGGGGGGACGATACGCAGTATTTT.

The CDR3 DNA sequence: TGTGCCACCAGCAGAGTAGGGGCTGGCACTGAAGCTTTCTTT. Its translation: CATSRVGAGTEAFF. The chain combines TRBV15 with TRBJ1-1; D perhaps matches TRBD1 (5 bases). The V and J ends lost 1 base and 4 bases respectively, with 10 bases between them. Germline CDR1 reads LNHNV; CDR2 reads YYDKDF (reference sequence). The CDR3 sequence is 14 residues long.

The V and J genes are TRBV11-3 and TRBJ2-3, with TRBD2 matching 13 bases. The CDR3 runs 16 residues. Germline V gene sequence: CDR1 SGHNT, CDR2 YENEEA. Losses at the gene ends were 6 bases for V and 4 bases for J; bases not matched to a gene: 7. This chain's CDR3 is CASRDGGLAGADTQYF. Here the CDR3 DNA reads TGTGCCAGCAGGGACGGCGGACTAGCGGGGGCAGATACGCAGTATTTT.

V and J are TRBV7-6 and TRBJ1-5; D perhaps matches TRBD1 (5 bases). Germline assignment: CDR1 SGHVS and CDR2 FNYEAQ. V dropped 6 bases and J dropped 3 bases, with 18 bases sitting between them. The CDR3 spans 16 residues. CDR3 DNA sequence: TGTGCCAGCAGTCCTGAGAGCGGACAACTCAATCAGCCCCAGCATTTT. Its translation is CASSPESGQLNQPQHF. The variable domain in full, completed from reference TRBV7-6 and TRBJ1-5, reads GAGVSQSPRYKVTKRGQDVALRCDPISGHVSLYWYRQALGQGPEFLTYFNYEAQQDKSGLPNDRFSAERPEGSISTLTIQRTEQRDSAMYRCASSPESGQLNQPQHFGDGTRLSIL.

This rearrangement joins TRBV7-2 to TRBJ2-7; either TRBD1 or TRBD2 may supply D (5 bases each). Germline V lookup: CDR1 SGHTA, CDR2 FQGNSA. This CDR3 region has 14 residues. Between the trimmed V and J ends, which lost 4 bases and 5 bases, there was a span of 15 bases. The DNA of the CDR3 is TGTGCCAGCAGCTGGGACCCGACGCGAGACGAGCAGTACTTC. Protein: CASSWDPTRDEQYF.

This sequence joins TRBV19 and TRBJ1-5; D remains unclear. V was shortened by 5 bases and J by 6 bases, with 20 bases between the two germline ends. CDR1 is LNHDA and CDR2 is SQIVND in the germline V gene (reference sequence). The CDR3 contains 16 residues. CDR3 residues: CASSLRHTGGVQPQHF. DNA of the CDR3: TGTGCCAGTAGTTTGCGTCACACCGGCGGGGTTCAGCCCCAGCATTTT.

This clone appeared once. The chain employs TRBV15 and TRBJ2-7; 10 nucleotides align to TRBD1. The CDR3 consists of 15 residues. Germline loops: CDR1 LNHNV, CDR2 YYDKDF (reference sequence). The junction had 9 bases not matched to a gene; V was cut back by 5 bases and J by 5 bases. The CDR3: CATSDRTGGLHEQYF. DNA of the CDR3: TGTGCCACCAGCGATAGGACAGGGGGTCTCCACGAGCAGTACTTC.

The genes are TRBV21-1 and TRBJ1-3. TRBV21-1 is given as a pseudogene. The CDR3 covers 12 residues. CDR3 DNA: TGTGCCAGCAGCCGATCTGGAAACACCATATATTTT. Translated: CASSRSGNTIYF.

This clone has a handful of counts. The chain uses TRBV27 and TRBJ1-4; D may be TRBD1 (6 bases). Germline-derived CDR1 and CDR2 are MNHEY and SMNVEV (reference sequence). The CDR3 is 11 amino acids. V was trimmed by 3 bases and J by 14 bases, leaving 10 bases between them. The CDR3 spells CASSFGTKLFF. Here the CDR3 DNA reads TGTGCCAGCAGTTTCGGGACAAAGCTGTTTTTT.

This clone has only a few counts. V is TRBV6-2 or TRBV6-3 and J is TRBJ2-5; D unresolved. CDR1 and CDR2 from the germline V gene are MNHEY and SVGEGT. The V end was cut by 6 bases, the J end by 2 bases, with 13 bases between. This CDR3 has 14 residues. CDR3 protein: CASSPRLGQETQYF. The DNA of the CDR3 is TGTGCCAGCAGCCCCCGACTGGGGCAAGAGACCCAGTACTTC.

V is TRBV4-1 and J is TRBJ1-6; D may be TRBD1 (5 bases). This CDR3 spans 16 amino acids. Per the germline V gene, CDR1 is MGHRA and CDR2 is YSYEKL. The germline V and J ends were trimmed by 3 bases and 7 bases, with 16 bases remaining between them. The CDR3 region is CASSHPSQGRNSPLHF. In nucleotides, the CDR3 is TGCGCCAGCAGCCATCCCTCGCAGGGAAGGAATTCACCCCTCCACTTT.

The chain recombines TRBV30 with TRBJ1-5; maybe TRBD1 (5 bases). CDR3 size: 14 residues. CDR1 GTSNPN and CDR2 SVGIG come from the germline V gene (reference sequence). V was trimmed by 0 bases and J by 5 bases, leaving 11 bases between them. The CDR3 loop reads CAWSVVSGDQPQHF. In DNA, the CDR3 is TGTGCCTGGAGTGTAGTTTCGGGGGATCAGCCCCAGCATTTT.

V gene TRBV10-3 combines with J gene TRBJ2-5; TRBD1 is a possible D gene (6 bases). CDR3 length: 13 residues. Germline CDR1 and CDR2: ENHRY and SYGVKD. With 3 bases removed from V and 5 bases from J, the gap between germline ends came to 10 bases. CDR3 bases: TGTGCCATCAGTGATAATACAGGGGAGACCCAGTACTTC. Its translation: CAISDNTGETQYF.

This chain connects TRBV24-1 to TRBJ2-1, with a tentative D call TRBD2 (7 bases). CDR1 KGHDR and CDR2 SFDVKD come from the germline V gene. The V gene lost 9 bases and the J gene lost 2 bases, with 13 bases spanning the gap. This CDR3 comprises 14 residues. DNA for the CDR3: TGTGCCACCTCCGGGGGGCGGGCCTACAATGAGCAGTTCTTC. Translation: CATSGGRAYNEQFF.

The V call is TRBV9, the J call TRBJ2-3; 10 bases align to TRBD1. CDR1 and CDR2 from the germline V gene are SGDLS and YYNGEE. The CDR3 runs 17 residues. With 3 bases clipped from V and 0 bases from J, the junction kept 7 bases outside the gene matches. For the CDR3, the DNA is TGTGCCAGCAGCGAAACCGGGACAGGGGATAGCACAGATACGCAGTATTTT. It encodes CASSETGTGDSTDTQYF.

V and J are TRBV12-3 or TRBV12-4 and TRBJ1-2, with TRBD1 as a possible D gene (6 bases). CDR3 length: 13 amino acids. The V end was cut by 3 bases, the J end by 4 bases, with 9 bases between. The CDR3 sequence: CASSFEGGYGYTF. Here the CDR3 DNA reads TGTGCCAGCAGTTTCGAAGGGGGCTATGGCTACACCTTC.

This chain joins TRBV2 and TRBJ1-6, with D tentatively TRBD1 (6 bases). In germline, CDR1 is SNHLY, CDR2 FYNNEI. V lost 4 bases, J lost 6 bases, and 13 bases lay in between. The CDR3 covers 15 residues. The CDR3 region is CASSGAGRGNSPLHF. The CDR3 nucleotides are TGTGCCAGCAGTGGGGCAGGCAGGGGTAATTCACCCCTCCACTTT.

This clone was found a few times. The chain couples TRBV5-1 to TRBJ2-2, with D unresolved. The germline CDR1 and CDR2 sequences are SGHRS and YFSETQ. V lost 4 bases to trimming and J lost 4 bases, with 8 bases between them. The CDR3 is made up of 13 amino acids. DNA of the CDR3: TGCGCCAGCAGCCGCCGGCCCACCGGGGAGCTGTTTTTT. Encoded protein: CASSRRPTGELFF. The entire variable domain, with the rest obtained from reference TRBV5-1 and TRBJ2-2, is as follows: KAGVTQTPRYLIKTRGQQVTLSCSPISGHRSVSWYQQTPGQGLQFLFEYFSETQRNKGNFPGRFSGRQFSNSRSEMNVSTLELGDSALYLCASSRRPTGELFFGEGSRLTVL.

This clone showed up just a few times. The V and J genes are TRBV7-3 and TRBJ2-2; no reliable D call. The germline gives CDR1 SGHTA, CDR2 FQGTGA. The CDR3 consists of 13 residues. Deletions cut 5 bases from V and 6 bases from J, with 10 bases between. The CDR3 nucleotides are TGTGCCAGCAGCGCGACCCCGGCCGGGGAGCTGTTTTTT. The encoded protein is CASSATPAGELFF.

The rearrangement uses TRBV7-8 and TRBJ2-7; D not resolved. Between the trimmed V and J ends, which lost 1 base and 5 bases, there was a span of 3 bases. CDR1 is SGHVS, CDR2 FQNEAQ, per germline. The CDR3 has 11 amino acids. The CDR3 is CASSLDHEQYF. The DNA of the CDR3 is TGTGCCAGCAGCTTAGACCACGAGCAGTACTTC.

This chain links TRBV3-1 (or the pseudogene TRBV3-2) with TRBJ1-2; TRBD1 aligns across 7 bases. The germline V gene encodes CDR1 LGHDT and CDR2 YNNKEL (reference sequence). V gave up 3 bases and J gave up 7 bases; unmatched junction bases: 14. The CDR3 has 16 amino acids. CDR3: CASSHGIGRQGTGYTF. The CDR3 DNA reads as TGTGCCAGCAGCCATGGTATTGGGCGACAGGGAACTGGCTACACCTTC.

The chain employs TRBV2 and TRBJ1-1; D unclear. Germline V lookup: CDR1 SNHLY, CDR2 FYNNEI. This CDR3 has 13 residues. V lost 6 bases and J 7 bases, leaving 15 bases between the germline ends. CDR3 bases: TGTGCCAGCAGCGGAGACGCGGGAGGTGAAGCTTTCTTT. It translates to CASSGDAGGEAFF.